This TCR beta chain was found in a study of blood T cells in healthy people across ages. Study-wide results and caveats: Older individuals had lower TCR beta diversity per million T cells (the decline was roughly linear).

Combining a sample-barcoded 5' primer with a J-beta primer mix, a second PCR ran for roughly 7 to 11 cycles. Each CDR3 protein is one row after TCRdb ran MiXCR on the 5' RACE reads. The sample holds around 850,000 distinct CDR3 sequences, 36% seen once. This CDR3 is built from 13 residues. CDR1 is SGHVS and CDR2 is FNYEAQ in the germline V gene. The V and J ends lost 4 bases and 13 bases respectively, with 17 bases between them. This clonotype was observed at least ten times. The antigen remains unidentified. J is TRBJ2-1 and V is TRBV7-6; TRBD2 might be the D (5 bases). The sequence derives from a man aged 18 to 29 in good health. The specimen sequenced was blood. CDR3 sequence: CASSSTIRERQFF. DNA for the CDR3: TGTGCCAGCAGCTCGACCATCCGGGAACGCCAGTTCTTC.